These 9 T cell receptor beta chains originate from one sample sequenced in a study of CD8+ T cells in alopecia areata. TCR sequencing used cDNA made by reverse transcription of extracted RNA. The repertoire was sequenced with immunoSEQ multiplex PCR; TCRdb's copy has only in-frame clones and lacks some. The sample lists more than 100,000 clones, about 60% occurring once. The sample was CD4+ T cells sorted from blood. Receptor source: a human donor in good health.

V is TRBV7-6 and J is TRBJ2-5; D uncertain. This CDR3 contains 12 residues. Germline V CDR1 and CDR2: SGHVS, FNYEAQ. V was cut by 2 bases and J by 4 bases, with 5 bases left in between. CDR3 amino acids: CASSLIGETQYF. The CDR3 region has the DNA TGTGCCAGCAGCTTAATCGGAGAGACCCAGTACTTC.

The rearrangement links TRBV27 to TRBJ2-2, with D possibly being TRBD1 or TRBD2 (7 bases each). In germline, CDR1 is MNHEY, CDR2 SMNVEV (reference sequence). The CDR3 spans 19 residues. Between the trimmed V and J ends, which lost 1 base and 0 bases, there was a span of 18 bases. The CDR3 loop is CASSLFGQGGRTNTGELFF. The CDR3, as DNA: TGTGCCAGCAGTTTATTTGGGCAGGGGGGGAGGACGAACACCGGGGAGCTGTTTTTT.

The sample holds one count of this clone. The V call is TRBV7-2, the J call TRBJ2-6; 10 nucleotides line up with TRBD1. The V gene end was trimmed by 6 bases and the J gene end by 2 bases; junction bases not matched to a gene: 4. Germline CDR1 is SGHTA and CDR2 is FQGNSA. The CDR3 is made up of 16 amino acids. The CDR3 protein is CASRSGTGAGANVLTF. CDR3 nucleotides: TGTGCCAGCAGGTCCGGGACAGGGGCTGGGGCCAACGTCCTGACTTTC.

V gene TRBV29-1 combines with J gene TRBJ1-1; D is unclear. In germline, CDR1 is SQVTM, CDR2 ANQGSEA. The ends were cut back, 4 bases at V and 4 bases at J, with 10 bases in the middle. The CDR3 consists of 12 residues. The CDR3 is CSVVPLGTEAFF. CDR3 nucleotide sequence: TGCAGCGTTGTCCCCCTCGGCACTGAAGCTTTCTTT. Full variable domain (missing parts from reference TRBV29-1 and TRBJ1-1): SAVISQKPSRDICQRGTSLTIQCQVDSQVTMMFWYRQQPGQSLTLIATANQGSEATYESGFVIDKFPISRPNLTFSTLTVSNMSPEDSSIYLCSVVPLGTEAFFGQGTRLTVV.

This chain connects TRBV28 to TRBJ2-7; possibly TRBD1 for D (7 bases). V shed 8 bases and J shed 0 bases, with 17 bases lying between them. The CDR3 has 15 amino acids. The germline V gene has CDR1 MDHEN and CDR2 SYDVKM. The CDR3 loop is CASRQSGGPSYEQYF. CDR3 DNA: TGTGCCAGCCGACAATCAGGGGGGCCCTCCTACGAGCAGTACTTC.

The chain links TRBV2 to TRBJ2-7; D is possibly TRBD2 (7 bases). V lost 6 bases to trimming and J lost 0 bases, with 24 bases between them. Germline CDR1 is SNHLY and CDR2 is FYNNEI. The CDR3 consists of 18 residues. CDR3 residues: CASRGTPARGASSYEQYF. In nucleotides, the CDR3 is TGTGCCAGCAGAGGGACGCCAGCACGGGGGGCAAGCTCCTACGAGCAGTACTTC. Filled out from reference TRBV2 and TRBJ2-7, the complete variable domain reads EPEVTQTPSHQVTQMGQEVILRCVPISNHLYFYWYRQILGQKVEFLVSFYNNEISEKSEIFDDQFSVERPDGSNFTLKIRSTKLEDSAMYFCASRGTPARGASSYEQYFGPGTRLTVT.

CDR3 protein: CASSGPRETQYF. The DNA for the CDR3 is TGCGCCAGCTCCGGGCCCCGGGAGACCCAGTACTTC. V usage is TRBV5-1 and J usage is TRBJ2-5; no definite D call. This CDR3 is 12 amino acids long. The V and J ends lost 7 bases and 5 bases respectively, with 12 bases between them. CDR1 and CDR2 from the germline V gene are SGHRS and YFSETQ.

This chain joins TRBV7-2 and TRBJ2-5; 7 positions agree with TRBD1. Germline assignment: CDR1 SGHTA and CDR2 FQGNSA. V trimming: 5 bases; J trimming: 5 bases; junction bases outside the gene matches: 8. The CDR3 is 14 amino acids. The CDR3 protein is CASSRGQARETQYF. The CDR3 nucleotides are TGTGCCAGCAGCCGCGGACAGGCCAGGGAGACCCAGTACTTC.

The rearrangement uses TRBV30 and TRBJ2-7; 10 nucleotides agree with TRBD1. Germline values: CDR1 GTSNPN, CDR2 SVGIG (reference sequence). The CDR3 spans 15 residues. V was clipped by 3 bases and J by 2 bases; unmatched bases: 7. CDR3 loop: CAWRQGTGVPYEQYF. The CDR3 DNA reads as TGTGCCTGGAGGCAGGGGACAGGGGTTCCCTACGAGCAGTACTTC. The variable domain in full, with the rest retrieved from reference TRBV30 and TRBJ2-7, is SQTIHQWPATLVQPVGSPLSLECTVEGTSNPNLYWYRQAAGRGLQLLFYSVGIGQISSEVPQNLSASRPQDRQFILSSKKLLLSDSGFYLCAWRQGTGVPYEQYFGPGTRLTVT.